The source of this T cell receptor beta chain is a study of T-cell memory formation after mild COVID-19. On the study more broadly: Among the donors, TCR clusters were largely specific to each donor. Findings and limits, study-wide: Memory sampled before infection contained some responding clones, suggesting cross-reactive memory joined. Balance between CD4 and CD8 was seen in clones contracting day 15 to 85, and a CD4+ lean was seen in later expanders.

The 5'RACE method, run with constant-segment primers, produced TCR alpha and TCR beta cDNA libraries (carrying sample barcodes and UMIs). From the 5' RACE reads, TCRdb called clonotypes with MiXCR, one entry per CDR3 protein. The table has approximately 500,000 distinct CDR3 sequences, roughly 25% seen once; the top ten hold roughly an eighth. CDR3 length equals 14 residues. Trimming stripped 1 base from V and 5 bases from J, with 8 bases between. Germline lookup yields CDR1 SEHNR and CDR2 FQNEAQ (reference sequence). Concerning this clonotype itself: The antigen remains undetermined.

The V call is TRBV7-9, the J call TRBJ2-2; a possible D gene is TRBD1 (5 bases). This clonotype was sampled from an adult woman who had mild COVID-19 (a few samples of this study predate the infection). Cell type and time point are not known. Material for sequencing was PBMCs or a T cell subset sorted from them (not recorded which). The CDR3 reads CASSLVQGTGELFF. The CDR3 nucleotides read TGTGCCAGCAGCTTAGTCCAGGGAACCGGGGAGCTGTTTTTT.